This entry concerns a single TCR beta chain. This clonotype was seen ten or more times. Its antigen is still unknown. One base away there is no much larger clone; base qualities are not given. TCR alpha and beta CDR3 regions were amplified with the iRepertoire nested amplicon-rescue multiplex PCR (arm-PCR) platform from RNA. One-step reverse transcription and amplification used about 90-400 ng of tissue mRNA or PBMC total RNA as input. After bead purification, a secondary multiplex PCR added Illumina adapters, and libraries were gel-purified between 200 and 400 bp. The libraries contained internal 6-nucleotide barcodes that were used for demultiplexing. Sequencing of libraries was performed on an Illumina MiSeq with 2x220 or 2x250 nucleotide paired-end reads. The paper's processing steps were these. Paired reads were merged using FLASH 1.2.11 and were aligned to the GRCh37 human genome using BWA-MEM, after which TRA and TRB reads were extracted. For V and J assignment, an IMGT-derived reference of cassette sequences and CDR3 motifs that included pseudogenes was used. Reads were translated in three frames, and productive CDR3s were defined by a C…FGXG motif without stop codons. Unique combinations of V-J cassette pair and CDR3 amino acid sequence were defined as clonotypes. Reads were filtered by Hamming distance, thresholded by each sample's sequence error rate in mapped regions. TCRdb passed the public sequencing reads through fastp at Q25 and MiXCR, retaining productive beta sequences. Every distinct CDR3 protein forms one entry, paired with its most common genes and DNA. These V and J calls are TCRdb output, not the study's own analysis. The sample has 100,000 to 150,000 distinct CDR3 sequences on record, roughly 23% of them singletons. Of the sample, around 15% falls within the top ten clones.

Measured from the cysteine to the phenylalanine, the CDR3 is 14 residues long. Only the CDR3 part of the read is kept: 42 bases, read in frame from the first base. Clipping removes 5 bases from V and 8 bases from J, with 10 as the unmatched junction base count. CDR1 and CDR2 (DFQATT, SNEGSKA) derive from the germline V gene (reference sequence). The entry originates in a study of glioma-infiltrating T cells (dated by TCRdb to the mid-2010s). Describing the broader study: The study sequenced TCR alpha- and beta-chain repertoires from glioma tissue, from non-neoplastic brain tissue and from matched peripheral blood mononuclear cells. To gauge divergence between tissue and blood T-cell populations, every tissue-infiltrating repertoire was compared against the peripheral blood repertoire from the same patient. Three low-grade glioma patients, eight or nine primary glioblastoma patients and three non-glioma patients contributing non-neoplastic brain tissue were included in the paired cohort. What the authors observed across the whole study: Tissue and blood shared very few CDR3 sequences, a result attributed to high CDR3 diversity and limited sampling. VJ-independent divergence between tissue and blood was below expectation in non-neoplastic patients but above expectation in all gliomas, especially low-grade gliomas. Group comparisons rested on small numbers: three non-neoplastic, three low-grade glioma and several glioblastoma patients.

This sequence was found in a human donor with low-grade glioma or glioblastoma, undergoing nonglioma brain surgery, or in good health (not recorded which). The sequencing sample was made of glioma tissue, nonneoplastic brain tissue, or PBMCs (not recorded which). Recombination connected TRBV20-1 to TRBJ2-3; 10 central nucleotides agree with TRBD1. The nucleotides read TGCAGTGCTCCGACAGGGGGCGAAGGACGTACGCAGTATTTT. Its translation reads: CSAPTGGEGRTQYF.